The entry below describes one TCR beta chain. What it binds is not known. One end of the junction varies from germline; a read error may be responsible. This entry comes from a study of T cells after yellow fever vaccination. General observations from the study: Subsequent to the booster, the majority of primary-vaccination clones reappeared (96% CD4, around 85% CD8). Weaker, the secondary response had a peak occurring faster, on day 5 versus 15. Researchers cautioned that FACS-sorted repertoires could harbor abundant clonotypes contaminating from the bulk population. Researchers noted that a small share of clonotypes showed up in both CD4 and CD8 compartments.

The CDR3 loop spans 17 amino acids. CDR1 and CDR2 (germline): DFQATT, SNEGSKA (reference sequence). TCRdb re-analysed the 5' RACE reads in MiXCR, keeping a single row per CDR3 protein. The data hold 25,000 to 35,000 distinct CDR3 sequences, with 5% observed a single time. This sample comprised CD8+ T cells sorted from PBMCs, obtained 10 days after the yellow fever booster vaccination. This chain uses TRBV20-1 with TRBJ2-3; 8 bases agree with TRBD2. The receptor was derived from a man younger than 40 who received the YFV17D yellow fever vaccine. The CDR3 region is CCARGSSGPLGTDTQYF. The CDR3 DNA follows: TGCTGTGCTAGAGGGTCTAGCGGGCCGCTAGGGACAGATACGCAGTATTTT.